This TCR beta chain is drawn from a study of a mutant IDH1 vaccine in newly diagnosed glioma (dated by TCRdb to the early 2020s). Study-level background: Vaccination was initiated 4-6 weeks after radiotherapy alone, or concurrently with temozolomide cycles in the chemotherapy-containing groups. Of the approximately 33 treated patients, 62.5% were male and 37.5% were female, and a mean age of roughly 40 years was recorded. Prior to enrollment, patients had been given standard therapy consisting of radiotherapy alone, temozolomide alone, or radiochemotherapy with temozolomide, with the combination given to most patients. The week-35 safety follow-up was designated visit V12, and the week-47 end of study was designated visit V13. Peripheral blood was drawn at six visits: V03 (baseline), V05, V07, V10, V12 and V13. For exploratory analyses, 25 treated patients had longitudinal TCRB deep sequencing done wherever samples were available. What the work shows at the level of the full study, not this receptor alone: Across multiple MHC alleles, vaccine-induced immune responses were seen in around 93% of patients. Availability determined which PBMC samples were chosen for TCRB deep sequencing. The authors stated that sample limitations prevented analyses of patient blood samples from being reproduced. Pseudoprogression seemed to be unrelated to changes in the top peripheral T cell clonotypes found by TCRB sequencing.

There are 14 amino acids in the CDR3, from cysteine to phenylalanine inclusive. CDR3 DNA only is kept here, 42 bases in frame from base 1. Trimming removed 2 bases from V and 4 bases from J, leaving 11 bases between the germline ends. For CDR1 and CDR2, the germline V gene lists MNHEY and SVGAGI. On this clone: The antigen it binds to is not known. One base away there is no much larger clone; base qualities are not given.

The library was made by the immunoSEQ multiplex PCR assay. The hsTCRB Kit was used according to the manufacturer's protocol to amplify rearranged TCR beta chain sequences. Sequencing of TCRB libraries was carried out on an Illumina MiSeq. As for the original processing: The proprietary platform of the kit vendor was used for demultiplexing, trimming and gene mapping. As stored in TCRdb, this immuneACCESS dataset retains in-frame rearrangements with V and J assigned. A fraction of the clones does not appear; measured against another copy, unresolved V genes explain less than half of the discrepancy, and the remainder lacks a known reason. That table furnishes V, J and clone size, whereas the DNA furnished D and trimming. The sample data list 75,000 to 95,000 clones, and 85% to 90% of these were observed just once. Roughly 0.81% of the sample rests with the top ten. Read against the paper, the sample's time point label means: week 47, end of study. Every vaccine dose consisted of 300 ug of a 20-mer mutant IDH1 peptide in Montanide, administered subcutaneously together with topical imiquimod. Across visits V03 through V10, patients got a total of eight vaccinations, given in weeks 1, 3, 5, 7, 11, 15, 19 and 23. The donors had newly diagnosed IDH1-mutant astrocytomas of WHO grade 3 or 4 that showed loss of nuclear ATRX. The samples were drawn from NOA16, a multicentre, single-arm, open-label phase I trial in Germany that tested a mutant IDH1 peptide vaccine in humans for the first time. Genomic DNA for TCRB sequencing was extracted from EDTA blood using the DNeasy Blood and Tissue Kit.

The V gene is TRBV6-5 and the J gene is TRBJ1-2; TRBD1 is perhaps the D gene, given 5 matching bases. Sequencing used PBMCs, obtained from a glioma patient whose treatment included an IDH1 peptide vaccine. The clonotype comes from a woman aged 45-65 years with glioma. The nucleotide sequence reads as follows: TGTGCCAGCAGTTACGGGGGAGGAGTCTATGGCTACACCTTC. It specifies CASSYGGGVYGYTF.